This T cell receptor beta chain comes out of a study of response to subunit inactivated influenza vaccine. The CDR3 has 13 amino acids. Germline-derived CDR1 and CDR2 are SGHRS and YFSETQ. V lost 5 bases, J lost 6 bases, and 4 bases stayed unmatched. Study-wide findings and caveats: Researchers suggested that each seasonal influenza vaccination recruits few new T cells.

One entry per CDR3 protein, called by TCRdb with MiXCR from the RT-PCR reads. The table records about 650,000 distinct CDR3 sequences, around 15% of them present only once. This clonotype was counted only a few times. Its antigen is unidentified. J is TRBJ2-7 and V is TRBV5-1, with 11 bases aligning to TRBD1. The TCR was taken from a man aged 50 or older who received an inactivated influenza vaccine. The sample in question was PBMCs from blood, obtained less than 15 days before vaccination. The CDR3 DNA sequence: TGCGCCAGCAGGGGAGGGACAGGGGGCGAGCAGTACTTC. Translated: CASRGGTGGEQYF.